This T cell receptor (beta chain) stems from a study of blood T cell dynamics during melanoma immunotherapy. For the study at large: Patients with metastatic melanoma got pembrolizumab or nivolumab-ipilimumab as first-line care. Study-wide results and caveats: Immune-effector CD8+ cells best matched cell-free DNA CDR3 sequences and were most clonal. It remained unknown if the driving T cell clones were melanoma-specific.

As for time point: week 3, after first cycle of checkpoint inhibitor. Immune-effector memory T cells were defined as CD3+ CD4- CD8+ CD45RA- CD45RO-high CD27- CCR7-. Disease control meant complete response, partial response or stable disease at 12 weeks. Patients had no prior systemic cancer treatment, immunosuppressants or other active cancers. This CDR3 region has 14 residues. Trimming left V 5 bases short and J 3 bases short, with 11 bases between. The V gene's germline CDR1 is SGHTA and CDR2 FQGTGA. Here immunoSEQ multiplex PCR was the method, and the copy in TCRdb shows in-frame clones only, minus some. The data hold approximately 990 clones, with around 72% observed a single time. A remark on this clone: Antigen unknown.

The material was CD8+ T cells from blood, obtained from a patient treated with checkpoint blockade. The TCR comes from a human donor with melanoma. The V gene is TRBV7-3, the J gene TRBJ1-5; TRBD1 might be the D (6 bases). The CDR3 nucleotides are TGTGCCAGCAGCACCGGACAGATCAATCAGCCCCAGCATTTT. It codes for CASSTGQINQPQHF.